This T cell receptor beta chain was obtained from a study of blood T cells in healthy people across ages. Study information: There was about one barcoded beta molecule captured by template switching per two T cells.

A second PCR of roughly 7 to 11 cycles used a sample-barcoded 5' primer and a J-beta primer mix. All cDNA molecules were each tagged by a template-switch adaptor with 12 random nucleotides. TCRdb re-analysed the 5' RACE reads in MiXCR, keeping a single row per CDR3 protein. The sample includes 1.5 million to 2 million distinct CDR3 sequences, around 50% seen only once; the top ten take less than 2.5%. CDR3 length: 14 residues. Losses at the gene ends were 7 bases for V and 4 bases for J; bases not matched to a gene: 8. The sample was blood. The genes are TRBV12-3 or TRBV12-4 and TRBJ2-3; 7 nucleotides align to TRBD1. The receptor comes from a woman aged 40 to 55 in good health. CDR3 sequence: CASIETGTADTQYF. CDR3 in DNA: TGTGCCAGCATCGAGACAGGGACGGCAGATACGCAGTATTTT.